The next 13 T cell receptor beta chains were all read from a single sample in a study of shared clonotypes between healthy human individuals. Clones were sequenced by immunoSEQ multiplex PCR, and TCRdb holds only the in-frame ones, with some missing. The sample lists a few hundred thousand clones; roughly 78% were seen once. The specimen was PBMCs. These receptors were obtained from a woman aged 35 to 49 in good health. Some clones in this sample may be carry-over from other donors' samples.

This rearrangement joins TRBV2 to TRBJ2-7; the D gene is possibly TRBD2 (5 bases). The CDR3 loop spans 14 amino acids. The germline CDR1 and CDR2 sequences are SNHLY and FYNNEI. Trimming took off 6 bases at V and 0 bases at J, with 12 bases between the two ends. As DNA, the CDR3 is TGTGCCAGCAGCGGACTCCCCTTCTCCTACGAGCAGTACTTC. Protein sequence: CASSGLPFSYEQYF.

The chain joins TRBV5-1 to TRBJ1-1; perhaps TRBD1 as D (5 bases). The CDR3 has 15 residues. The germline V gene has CDR1 SGHRS and CDR2 YFSETQ. With 3 bases removed from V and 5 bases from J, the gap between germline ends came to 17 bases. The CDR3 bases are TGCGCCAGCAGCTGGGGACCCCAGGCGGGGACTGAAGCTTTCTTT. Protein: CASSWGPQAGTEAFF.

There are a few counts of this clone. One junction end does not reproduce the germline sequence, and a read error may be involved. The rearrangement uses TRBV28 and TRBJ2-6; D is perhaps TRBD1 (6 bases). CDR1 and CDR2 from the germline V gene are MDHEN and SYDVKM. The CDR3 is made up of 19 amino acids. The CDR3 sequence is CASSPPTGNLLSGSNVLTF. In DNA, the CDR3 is TGTGCCAGCAGTCCCCCCACAGGGAACCTATTATCTGGGTCCAACGTCCTGACTTTC.

The chain links TRBV28 to TRBJ2-2; TRBD2 agrees at 8 bases. Germline assignment: CDR1 MDHEN and CDR2 SYDVKM. With 10 bases clipped from V and 5 bases from J, the junction kept 24 bases outside the gene matches. This CDR3 is built from 19 residues. The CDR3 reads CATLNRDRDSGTFTGELFF. The CDR3 bases are TGTGCCACCCTGAACCGGGACCGGGATAGCGGGACATTTACCGGGGAGCTGTTTTTT.

The chain is built from TRBV5-6 and TRBJ2-3, with 13 bases aligning to TRBD2. The germline CDR1 and CDR2 sequences are SGHDT and YYEEEE. This CDR3 has 19 residues. V shed 0 bases, J shed 3 bases, and the junction held 10 bases outside the gene matches. The CDR3 bases are TGTGCCAGCAGCTTGGGGGGACTAGCGGGATACCCACGGACAGATACGCAGTATTTT. Encoded protein: CASSLGGLAGYPRTDTQYF.

The chain has TRBV19 and TRBJ2-7; D unclear. With 5 bases removed from V and 0 bases from J, the gap between germline ends came to 11 bases. From germline, CDR1 is LNHDA and CDR2 SQIVND (reference sequence). This CDR3 comprises 14 residues. The CDR3 nucleotides read TGTGCCAGTAGTTCTCTCGACACCTCCTACGAGCAGTACTTC. Amino acid sequence: CASSSLDTSYEQYF.

The chain has TRBV2 and TRBJ2-2; 10 bases fit TRBD2. V trimming: 5 bases; J trimming: 5 bases; junction bases outside the gene matches: 5. Looked up from germline, CDR1 is SNHLY and CDR2 is FYNNEI. The CDR3 length is 15 residues. This CDR3 is CASSPSGRETGELFF. CDR3 nucleotide sequence: TGTGCCAGCAGTCCTAGCGGGAGAGAGACCGGGGAGCTGTTTTTT.

The chain is built from TRBV15 and TRBJ2-4, with 7 bases fitting TRBD2. After removal of 8 bases from V and 4 bases from J, the junction contained 8 bases not matched to a gene. Germline V CDR1 and CDR2: LNHNV, YYDKDF (reference sequence). CDR3 length equals 14 residues. CDR3 in amino acids: CATSWRGLKNIQYF. CDR3 bases: TGTGCCACCTCATGGCGGGGACTAAAAAACATTCAGTACTTC.

The rearrangement joins TRBV6-5 to TRBJ2-4; 7 nucleotides line up with TRBD2. CDR1 MNHEY and CDR2 SVGAGI come from the germline V gene. V was pared by 6 bases and J by 9 bases, with 8 bases of the junction left unmatched. The CDR3 loop spans 13 amino acids. CDR3 region: CASRSGLVGIQYF. CDR3 DNA sequence: TGTGCCAGCAGGTCCGGACTAGTCGGCATTCAGTACTTC.

The sample holds one count of this clone. V and J are TRBV28 and TRBJ1-1; 7 bases line up with TRBD1. Germline V gene sequence: CDR1 MDHEN, CDR2 SYDVKM. The CDR3 extends over 15 amino acids. With 6 bases clipped from V and 0 bases from J, the junction kept 7 bases outside the gene matches. The DNA of the CDR3 is TGTGCCAGCAGGACCAGACAGGGATTGAACACTGAAGCTTTCTTT. Translated: CASRTRQGLNTEAFF.

CDR3 in amino acids: CASSPGGLGTYEQYF. Here the CDR3 DNA reads TGTGCCAGCAGCCCCGGGGGGTTAGGGACCTACGAGCAGTACTTC. V and J are TRBV7-2 and TRBJ2-7; 7 bases agree with TRBD2. The J segment lost 2 bases and the V segment lost 5 bases, leaving 9 bases of the junction unmatched. Germline V gene data show CDR1 as SGHTA and CDR2 as FQGNSA. This CDR3 contains 15 residues.

The CDR3, as DNA: TGTGCCAGCAGCTTAGCAAGCGGCGCAGCCCTCCAAGAGACCCAGTACTTC. Its protein product is CASSLASGAALQETQYF. The chain is built from TRBV11-2 and TRBJ2-5; tentative D call: TRBD2 (5 bases). CDR1 and CDR2 (germline): SGHAT, FQNNGV. The CDR3 consists of 17 residues. The V end was cut by 1 base, the J end by 1 base, with 16 bases between.

The V gene is TRBV6-4, the J gene TRBJ2-1, with 13 bases identical to TRBD2. Germline loops: CDR1 MRHNA, CDR2 SNTAGT. The V gene end was trimmed by 4 bases and the J gene end by 9 bases; junction bases not matched to a gene: 6. The CDR3 consists of 15 residues. CDR3 in DNA: TGTGCCAGCAGTGGGACTAGCGGGAGTTCGGGTGAGCAGTTCTTC. This translates into CASSGTSGSSGEQFF.